Shown below are 5 T cell receptor beta chains from a single sample sequenced in a study of monozygotic twins with inflammatory bowel disease (dated by TCRdb to the late 2010s). The library was prepared using 5' RACE. Data came from an Illumina HiSeq 2500. One entry per CDR3 protein sequence results from the TCRdb reprocessing of the reads, with DNA left out. This sample's clone table shows 95,000 to 110,000 distinct CDR3 sequences. Clones ranked in the top ten supply under 2.5% of the sample. Sequenced material: blood. Every receptor here comes from a human donor with ulcerative colitis or Crohn's disease, or a healthy co-twin of an affected twin (not recorded which).

This sequence joins TRBV28 and TRBJ2-5; the TCRdb D gene call, TRBD1, has no DNA to confirm it. This CDR3 comprises 15 residues. Germline-derived CDR1 and CDR2 are MDHEN and SYDVKM. CDR3: CASSPGTGGWETQYF. Based on the CDR3 plus reference TRBV28 and TRBJ2-5, the full variable domain is DVKVTQSSRYLVKRTGEKVFLECVQDMDHENMFWYRQDPGLGLRLIYFSYDVKMKEKGDIPEGYSVSREKKERFSLILESASTNQTSMYLCASSPGTGGWETQYFGPGTRLLVL.

The chain carries TRBV29-1 and TRBJ2-4; the D call of TRBD1 rests on TCRdb alone, since no DNA is present to check it. The CDR3 is made up of 17 amino acids. Germline V gene sequence: CDR1 SQVTM, CDR2 ANQGSEA. The CDR3 loop reads CSVGLPDRELAKNIQYF.

The V gene is TRBV6-2 or TRBV6-3, the J gene TRBJ1-1; there is no DNA to check the TCRdb D call of TRBD1. Germline V CDR1 and CDR2: MNHEY, SVGEGT. The CDR3 covers 15 residues. CDR3 sequence reads: CASSPNRGLNTEAFF.

V and J are TRBV14 and TRBJ1-1; TCRdb names TRBD1, which stays unverified in the absence of DNA. Germline assignment: CDR1 SGHDN and CDR2 FVKESK. This CDR3 has 17 residues. This CDR3 is CASSQPGKGGFNTEAFF.

The rearrangement uses TRBV11-2 and TRBJ1-3; TCRdb returns TRBD1, unconfirmable since there is no DNA. The CDR3 length is 15 residues. Looked up from germline, CDR1 is SGHAT and CDR2 is FQNNGV. CDR3 protein: CASYRGDGIGNTIYF.